One sample yielded the 20 T cell receptor beta chains listed below, sequenced in a study of CD8 T cells in ankylosing spondylitis. MiXCR was run by TCRdb on the 5' RACE reads, yielding one entry per CDR3 protein. The repertoire includes about 340,000 distinct CDR3 sequences, roughly 14% of them detected once, and 1.1% sits in the top ten. Material for sequencing was blood, either unsorted or a sorted T cell fraction (not recorded which). All receptors derive from a male donor with ankylosing spondylitis or in good health (not recorded which).

This sequence joins TRBV9 and TRBJ1-2, with D uncertain. Per the germline V gene, CDR1 is SGDLS and CDR2 is YYNGEE. Trimming removed 4 bases from V and 2 bases from J, with 12 bases in between. This CDR3 is 14 amino acids long. CDR3 in amino acids: CASSPSAENYGYTF. CDR3 DNA: TGTGCCAGCAGCCCCTCAGCGGAGAACTATGGCTACACCTTC. The variable domain in full, completed from reference TRBV9 and TRBJ1-2, reads DSGVTQTPKHLITATGQRVTLRCSPRSGDLSVYWYQQSLDQGLQFLIQYYNGEERAKGNILERFSAQQFPDLHSELNLSSLELGDSALYFCASSPSAENYGYTFGSGTRLTVV.

This clonotype was seen only a few times. The genes are TRBV19 and TRBJ2-1; 7 bases are shared with TRBD2. CDR1 is LNHDA, CDR2 SQIVND, per germline (reference sequence). CDR3 length: 16 residues. Losses at the gene ends were 3 bases for V and 8 bases for J; bases not matched to a gene: 13. CDR3 region: CASSIQTGGGYDEQFF. The DNA for the CDR3 is TGTGCCAGTAGTATTCAAACAGGCGGGGGATACGATGAGCAGTTCTTC. The full variable domain, its missing parts supplied by reference TRBV19 and TRBJ2-1, is DGGITQSPKYLFRKEGQNVTLSCEQNLNHDAMYWYRQDPGQGLRLIYYSQIVNDFQKGDIAEGYSVSREKKESFPLTVTSAQKNPTAFYLCASSIQTGGGYDEQFFGPGTRLTVL.

There are a few counts of this clonotype. The CDR3 coding sequence is TGTGCCAGCAGCGTAGGGCAGAGGGATTCACCCCTCCACTTT. Amino acid sequence: CASSVGQRDSPLHF. The chain has TRBV9 and TRBJ1-6; D unresolved. V lost 0 bases and J 8 bases, leaving 9 bases between the germline ends. The germline V gene encodes CDR1 SGDLS and CDR2 YYNGEE. The CDR3 sequence is 14 residues long.

This clonotype has more than one count but fewer than ten. The chain uses TRBV6-1 and TRBJ2-2; TRBD1 might be the D (6 bases). The CDR3 extends over 18 amino acids. Germline assignment: CDR1 MNHNS and CDR2 SASEGT. The germline V and J ends were trimmed by 6 bases and 0 bases, with 20 bases remaining between them. CDR3 sequence reads: CASRPIPARTANTGELFF. CDR3 nucleotide sequence: TGTGCCAGCAGACCCATCCCCGCCAGGACAGCGAACACCGGGGAGCTGTTTTTT.

Only one count was recorded for this clonotype. This chain connects TRBV19 to TRBJ2-1, with 10 bases aligning to TRBD2. Looked up from germline, CDR1 is LNHDA and CDR2 is SQIVND (reference sequence). The CDR3 runs to 15 residues. V shed 3 bases, J shed 6 bases, and the junction held 5 bases outside the gene matches. The CDR3 DNA is TGTGCCAGTAGTATCCCGGGACTAGCGCCCAATGAGCAGTTCTTC. Translated: CASSIPGLAPNEQFF.

This clonotype came up a few times. The chain carries TRBV12-3 or TRBV12-4 and TRBJ2-5, with 10 bases lining up with TRBD2. This CDR3 contains 16 residues. With V trimmed by 3 bases and J by 5 bases, 9 bases remained unmatched. The CDR3 nucleotides read TGTGCCAGCAGTTTCGCGCAGCGGGGGGGAAGGGAGACCCAGTACTTC. It yields the protein CASSFAQRGGRETQYF.

The rearrangement links TRBV12-5 to TRBJ2-7, with D possibly being TRBD1 (5 bases). The CDR3 is made up of 14 amino acids. The V end lost 2 bases, the J end lost 6 bases, and 14 bases lay between the germline ends. In germline, CDR1 is LGHNT, CDR2 FRNRAP. The CDR3 protein is CASGLPSYRGEQYF. CDR3 DNA sequence: TGTGCTAGTGGTTTGCCCTCCTATAGGGGCGAGCAGTACTTC.

A few counts support this clonotype. V and J are TRBV14 and TRBJ1-3, with a tentative D call TRBD1 (5 bases). The CDR3 totals 16 residues. Germline V CDR1 and CDR2: SGHDN, FVKESK. The V gene lost 4 bases and the J gene lost 3 bases, with 16 bases spanning the gap. CDR3 DNA: TGTGCCAGCAGCCCACTCCAGGGCGCAGGTGGAAACACCATATATTTT. It encodes CASSPLQGAGGNTIYF.

There are a few counts of this clonotype. The chain links TRBV6-1 to TRBJ2-7; 7 positions agree with TRBD2. J lost 0 bases, V lost 7 bases, and 6 bases had no gene match. The CDR3 is 14 amino acids. The germline gives CDR1 MNHNS, CDR2 SASEGT. CDR3 residues: CASKLTSVSYEQYF. The CDR3 region has the DNA TGTGCCAGCAAACTTACTAGCGTCTCCTACGAGCAGTACTTC.

This clonotype was counted many times. Compared with germline, one end of the junction differs, possibly owing to a read error. The chain has TRBV11-2 and TRBJ2-2; D may be TRBD1 (5 bases). The CDR3 runs to 14 residues. Germline V lookup: CDR1 SGHAT, CDR2 FQNNGV. The CDR3 bases are TGCGCCAGCAGCCTCGACAGGAACACCGGGGAGCTGTTTTTT. As protein: CASSLDRNTGELFF.

This clonotype was counted ten times or more. The gene calls are TRBV6-4 and TRBJ2-1, with a possible D match to TRBD1 (6 bases). Trimming stripped 5 bases from V and 7 bases from J, with 18 bases between. CDR1 is MRHNA, CDR2 SNTAGT, per germline. The CDR3 is made up of 15 amino acids. DNA for the CDR3: TGTGCCAGCAGTACCACAGGGCTTTGGATGAATGAGCAGTTCTTC. Amino acid sequence: CASSTTGLWMNEQFF.

V gene TRBV14 combines with J gene TRBJ2-1; D gene ambiguous. V lost 6 bases to trimming and J lost 0 bases, with 12 bases between them. The CDR3 covers 15 residues. Germline CDR1 is SGHDN and CDR2 is FVKESK. CDR3 DNA: TGTGCCAGCAGTTTTAGCAGGAGCTCCTACAATGAGCAGTTCTTC. Translated: CASSFSRSSYNEQFF. Complete variable domain (other parts from reference TRBV14 and TRBJ2-1): EAGVTQFPSHSVIEKGQTVTLRCDPISGHDNLYWYRRVMGKEIKFLLHFVKESKQDESGMPNNRFLAERTGGTYSTLKVQPAELEDSGVYFCASSFSRSSYNEQFFGPGTRLTVL.

About this clonotype itself: One end of the junction does not line up with germline, which may come from a read error. The chain couples TRBV7-9 to TRBJ2-3, with D tentatively TRBD1 (5 bases). Germline V gene lookup returns CDR1 SEHNR and CDR2 FQNEAQ (reference sequence). This CDR3 contains 11 residues. CDR3 nucleotide sequence: TGTGCCAGCAGCCCCCGGGTAGGGGCCTCTTTT. It yields the protein CASSPRVGASF.

This clonotype was observed many times. This sequence joins TRBV7-2 and TRBJ2-1; tentatively, D is TRBD2 (5 bases). Trimming left V 2 bases short and J 7 bases short, with 6 bases between. Germline lookup yields CDR1 SGHTA and CDR2 FQGNSA. The length of the CDR3 is 12 residues. The CDR3 DNA follows: TGTGCCAGCAGCTTAAGAGGGAATGAGCAGTTCTTC. Translated, it gives CASSLRGNEQFF.

The V gene is TRBV2, the J gene TRBJ1-5; D is ambiguous. The V gene's germline CDR1 is SNHLY and CDR2 FYNNEI. CDR3 length: 14 residues. Deletions cut 6 bases from V and 2 bases from J, with 11 bases between. The CDR3 protein is CASSADKGNQPQHF. CDR3 coding DNA: TGTGCCAGCAGCGCTGACAAGGGCAATCAGCCCCAGCATTTT.

The chain employs TRBV14 and TRBJ1-4; D is ambiguous. V was cut by 4 bases and J by 0 bases, with 9 bases left in between. CDR3 length: 15 amino acids. Germline V gene sequence: CDR1 SGHDN, CDR2 FVKESK. The CDR3 here is CASSLLATTNEKLFF. CDR3 sequence (DNA): TGTGCCAGCAGCCTTTTGGCTACAACTAATGAAAAACTGTTTTTT.

This clonotype was detected a few times. The chain combines TRBV7-2 with TRBJ1-6, with TRBD1 as a possible D gene (6 bases). Germline V CDR1 and CDR2: SGHTA, FQGNSA. With 4 bases removed from V and 8 bases from J, the gap between germline ends came to 9 bases. The CDR3 is 13 amino acids. CDR3 nucleotide sequence: TGTGCCAGCAGCTGGCACAGGGATTCACCCCTCCACTTT. It specifies CASSWHRDSPLHF.

This clonotype was picked up a small number of times. The chain couples TRBV12-3 or TRBV12-4 to TRBJ2-7, with TRBD1 identical over 8 bases. The junction had 6 bases not matched to a gene; V was cut back by 3 bases and J by 5 bases. This CDR3 is built from 14 residues. This CDR3 reads CASSFDRGRHEQYF. The CDR3 nucleotides read TGTGCCAGCAGTTTCGACAGGGGAAGGCACGAGCAGTACTTC.

This clonotype was seen a few times. The rearrangement joins TRBV11-2 to TRBJ1-3; D is perhaps TRBD1 (5 bases). CDR3 length: 16 amino acids. The germline V gene has CDR1 SGHAT and CDR2 FQNNGV. V was trimmed by 8 bases and J by 2 bases, leaving 19 bases between them. CDR3: CASRGVRDLAGNTIYF. CDR3 DNA: TGTGCCAGCCGAGGGGTCAGGGATCTGGCTGGAAACACCATATATTTT.

J is TRBJ1-2 and V is TRBV3-1, with D unclear. Trimming pared 0 bases from V and 2 bases from J, leaving 16 bases between. The CDR3 extends over 17 amino acids. From germline, CDR1 is LGHDT and CDR2 YNNKEL (reference sequence). CDR3 nucleotide sequence: TGTGCCAGCAGCCAAGAAATGGTCGGGATTCCCAACTATGGCTACACCTTC. Translated: CASSQEMVGIPNYGYTF. Variable domain in full (rest from reference TRBV3-1 and TRBJ1-2): DTAVSQTPKYLVTQMGNDKSIKCEQNLGHDTMYWYKQDSKKFLKIMFSYNNKELIINETVPNRFSPKSPDKAHLNLHINSLELGDSAVYFCASSQEMVGIPNYGYTFGSGTRLTVV.